This T cell receptor beta chain was found in a study of CD8+CD57+ T cells in acquired aplastic anemia. Study-level information: Isolated CD4+ and CD8+ cells, once sorted, yielded DNA averaging around 3 ug. Study-wide results and limits: Patients and controls shared 25 to 30 CD8+ CDR3 sequences, which appeared highly expressed in patients and within their immunodominant clones.

The template for TCR beta VDJ and CDR3 sequence profiling was genomic DNA. TCRdb re-called the reads with MiXCR, one entry per CDR3 protein. The data contain 200,000 or so distinct CDR3 sequences, roughly 64% of them singletons. Concerning this clonotype itself: The antigen remains unidentified.

Germline CDR1 and CDR2: ENHRY and SYGVKD. V gave up 0 bases and J gave up 3 bases, with 9 bases separating them. The CDR3 consists of 15 residues. Source material: sorted CD4+, CD8+, or CD8+CD57+ T cells (not recorded which) from PBMCs. The chain uses TRBV10-3 and TRBJ2-1; D not certain. The TCR comes from a human donor with severe aplastic anemia or a healthy control (not recorded which). The CDR3: CAISESQTSYNEQFF. The CDR3 DNA sequence: TGTGCCATCAGTGAGTCCCAGACGAGCTACAATGAGCAGTTCTTC.